Listed below are T cell receptor beta chains from one sample, sequenced in a study of shared clonotypes between healthy human individuals. Assay: immunoSEQ multiplex PCR; the TCRdb copy retains only in-frame clones and omits some. The sample yields roughly 1,100,000 clones, around 74% seen once. Sequenced material: memory CD4+ T cells sorted from blood. The receptors stem from a man aged 18 to 35 in good health. Each CDR3 is given without its conserved first and last residue. Expanded clones are given a class, and other clones once, few, many or no size at all.

ASGRTGEGEQY,TRBV10-2,TRBJ2-7,NA,11
ASSSAGGRNYEQY,TRBV6-1,TRBJ2-7,NA,13
ASSSIAGEKGSYNEQF,TRBV5-1,TRBJ2-1,NA,16
ASSSGTGGVEAF,TRBV7-9,TRBJ1-1,NA,12
ASSRGMTYEQY,TRBV6-5,TRBJ2-7,NA,11
ASSFFRFQAF,TRBV5-8,TRBJ1-1,few,10
ASSLAELGGDKNIQY,TRBV7-9,TRBJ2-4,NA,15
ASTLAGGGQPQH,TRBV19,TRBJ1-5,NA,12
SVGGVEGTDTQY,TRBV29-1,TRBJ2-3,NA,12
ASSKPLGGRETQY,TRBV7-2,TRBJ2-5,once,13
ASRGQRYYEQY,TRBV28,TRBJ2-7,NA,11
ASSYRTGERNEQF,TRBV5-1,TRBJ2-1,NA,13
ASSLSRGDRPYEQY,TRBV27,TRBJ2-7,NA,14
ASSSGQGVEKLF,TRBV27,TRBJ1-4,NA,12
ASSYSGQASGSPLH,TRBV6-5,TRBJ1-6,few,14
ASSLGSAGRTDTQY,TRBV7-2,TRBJ2-3,NA,14
ASSLGLNSGELF,TRBV14,TRBJ2-2,NA,12
ASSLGSGTVDEKLF,TRBV5-8,TRBJ1-4,NA,14
ASRPGQGASGNTIY,TRBV19,TRBJ1-3,NA,14
ANHRIYNSPLH,TRBV9,TRBJ1-6,NA,11
ASSRGGGNTEAF,TRBV2,TRBJ1-1,NA,12
AISDIGLGSYEQY,TRBV10-3,TRBJ2-7,once,13
ASGLDGPNQPQH,TRBV12-5,TRBJ1-5,NA,12
ATSRVGGGEETQY,TRBV15,TRBJ2-5,NA,13
ASSSRTSGNIQY,TRBV7-9,TRBJ2-4,few,12
ASRRQESETQY,TRBV14,TRBJ2-5,NA,11
ASSAGTAGEKLF,TRBV9,TRBJ1-4,few,12
ASSLVADYGYT,TRBV5-6,TRBJ1-2,NA,11
ASSPPGTAAKNIQY,TRBV18,TRBJ2-4,once,14
ASSFGGSGELF,TRBV5-4,TRBJ2-2,NA,11
ASSPGGQTFGAQH,TRBV5-1,TRBJ1-5,once,13
ASSLDRAQQF,TRBV18,TRBJ2-1,NA,10
ASSRDSYEQY,TRBV11-1,NA,NA,10
ASSLRLAGVYEQY,TRBV27,TRBJ2-7,many,13